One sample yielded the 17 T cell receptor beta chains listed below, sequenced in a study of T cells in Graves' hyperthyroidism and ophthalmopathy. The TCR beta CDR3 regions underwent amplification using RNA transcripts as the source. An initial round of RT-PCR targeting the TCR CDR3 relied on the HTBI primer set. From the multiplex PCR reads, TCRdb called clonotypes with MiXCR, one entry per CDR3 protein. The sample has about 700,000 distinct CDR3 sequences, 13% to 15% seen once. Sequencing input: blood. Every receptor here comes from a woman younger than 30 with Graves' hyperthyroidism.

The CDR3 nucleotides are TGCGCCAGCAGCCAAGAGGCAACGGGTATTACAGATACGCAGTATTTT. It is translated as CASSQEATGITDTQYF. The chain has TRBV4-1 and TRBJ2-3; no clear D gene. CDR3 length: 16 residues. V lost 0 bases to trimming and J lost 3 bases, with 13 bases between them. Germline-derived CDR1 and CDR2 are MGHRA and YSYEKL.

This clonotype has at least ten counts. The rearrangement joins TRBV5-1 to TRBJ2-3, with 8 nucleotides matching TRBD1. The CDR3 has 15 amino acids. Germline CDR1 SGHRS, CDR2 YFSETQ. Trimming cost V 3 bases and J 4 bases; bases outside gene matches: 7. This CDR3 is CASSWLTGAADTQYF. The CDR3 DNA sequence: TGCGCCAGCAGCTGGCTGACAGGGGCGGCAGATACGCAGTATTTT. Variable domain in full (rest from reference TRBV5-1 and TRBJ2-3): KAGVTQTPRYLIKTRGQQVTLSCSPISGHRSVSWYQQTPGQGLQFLFEYFSETQRNKGNFPGRFSGRQFSNSRSEMNVSTLELGDSALYLCASSWLTGAADTQYFGPGTRLTVL.

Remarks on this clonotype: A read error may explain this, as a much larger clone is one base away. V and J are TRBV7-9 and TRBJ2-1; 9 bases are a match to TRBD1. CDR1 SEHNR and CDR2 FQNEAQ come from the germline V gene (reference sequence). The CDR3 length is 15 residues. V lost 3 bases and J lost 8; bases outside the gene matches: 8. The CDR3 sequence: CASSFGGTGPDEQFF. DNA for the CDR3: TGTGCCAGCAGCTTCGGGGGGACAGGGCCGGATGAGCAGTTCTTC.

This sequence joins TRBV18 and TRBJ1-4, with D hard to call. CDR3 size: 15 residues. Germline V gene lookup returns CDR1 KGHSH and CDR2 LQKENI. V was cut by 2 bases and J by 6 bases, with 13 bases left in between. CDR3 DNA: TGTGCCAGCTCACCAGGGCCGGGGTCGGATGAAAAACTGTTTTTT. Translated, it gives CASSPGPGSDEKLFF.

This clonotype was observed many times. CDR3 bases: TGTGCCTGGGGCAGAGGGGGGGGAAATCAGCCCCAGCATTTT. Protein: CAWGRGGGNQPQHF. The genes are TRBV30 and TRBJ1-5; D is perhaps TRBD1 (6 bases). From germline, CDR1 is GTSNPN and CDR2 SVGIG (reference sequence). Trimming stripped 5 bases from V and 4 bases from J, with 15 bases between. This CDR3 contains 14 residues. Variable domain in full (rest from reference TRBV30 and TRBJ1-5): SQTIHQWPATLVQPVGSPLSLECTVEGTSNPNLYWYRQAAGRGLQLLFYSVGIGQISSEVPQNLSASRPQDRQFILSSKKLLLSDSGFYLCAWGRGGGNQPQHFGDGTRLSIL.

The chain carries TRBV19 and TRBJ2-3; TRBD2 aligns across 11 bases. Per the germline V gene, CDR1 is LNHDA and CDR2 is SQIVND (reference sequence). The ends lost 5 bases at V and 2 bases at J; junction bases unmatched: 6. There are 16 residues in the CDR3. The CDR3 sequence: CASSLRLAGLTDTQYF. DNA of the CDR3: TGTGCCAGTAGTCTCAGACTAGCGGGACTCACAGATACGCAGTATTTT.

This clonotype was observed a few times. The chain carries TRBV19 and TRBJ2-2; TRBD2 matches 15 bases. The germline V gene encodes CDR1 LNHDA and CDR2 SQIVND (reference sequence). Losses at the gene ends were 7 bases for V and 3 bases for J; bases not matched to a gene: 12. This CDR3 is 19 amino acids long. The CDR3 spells CASKLYGLAGGRDTGELFF. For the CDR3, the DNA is TGTGCCAGTAAATTATACGGACTAGCGGGAGGGCGGGACACCGGGGAGCTGTTTTTT.

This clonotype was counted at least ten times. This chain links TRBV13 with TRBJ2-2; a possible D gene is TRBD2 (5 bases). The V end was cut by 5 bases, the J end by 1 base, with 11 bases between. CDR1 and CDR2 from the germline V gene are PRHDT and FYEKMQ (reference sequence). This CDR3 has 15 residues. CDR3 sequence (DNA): TGTGCCAGCAGCCCGCGGGCCCTGAACACCGGGGAGCTGTTTTTT. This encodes CASSPRALNTGELFF.

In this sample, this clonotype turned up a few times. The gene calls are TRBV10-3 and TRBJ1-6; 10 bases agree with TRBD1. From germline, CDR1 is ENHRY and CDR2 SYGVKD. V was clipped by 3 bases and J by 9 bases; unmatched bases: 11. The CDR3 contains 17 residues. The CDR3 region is CAISEIEAGTGASPLHF. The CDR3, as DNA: TGTGCCATCAGTGAAATAGAGGCCGGGACAGGGGCTTCACCCCTCCACTTT.

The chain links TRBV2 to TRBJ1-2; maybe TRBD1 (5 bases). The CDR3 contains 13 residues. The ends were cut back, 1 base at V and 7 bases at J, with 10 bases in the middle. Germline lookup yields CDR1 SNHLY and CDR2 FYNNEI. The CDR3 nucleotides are TGTGCCAGCAGTGAAGTCAGGGTAGCTGGCTACACCTTC. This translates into CASSEVRVAGYTF.

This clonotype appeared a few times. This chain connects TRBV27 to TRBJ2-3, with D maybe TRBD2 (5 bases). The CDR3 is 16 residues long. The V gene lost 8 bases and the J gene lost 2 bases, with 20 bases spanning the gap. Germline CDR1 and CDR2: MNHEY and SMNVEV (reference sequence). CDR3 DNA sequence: TGTGCCAGCTTGGCTGTAAGCGGATACTACACAGATACGCAGTATTTT. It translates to CASLAVSGYYTDTQYF.

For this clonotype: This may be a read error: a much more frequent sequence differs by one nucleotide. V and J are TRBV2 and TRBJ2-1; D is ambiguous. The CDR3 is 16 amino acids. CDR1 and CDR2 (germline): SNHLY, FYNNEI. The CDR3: CASSAMGLSSYNEQSF. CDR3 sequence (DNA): TGTGCCAGCAGTGCGATGGGATTATCCTCCTACAATGAGCAGTCCTTC. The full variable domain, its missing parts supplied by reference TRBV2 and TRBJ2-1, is EPEVTQTPSHQVTQMGQEVILRCVPISNHLYFYWYRQILGQKVEFLVSFYNNEISEKSEIFDDQFSVERPDGSNFTLKIRSTKLEDSAMYFCASSAMGLSSYNEQSFGPGTRLTVL.

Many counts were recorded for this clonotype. CDR3 sequence reads: CASSEPGQGSGGLFF. CDR3 DNA: TGTGCCAGCAGTGAACCGGGACAGGGGTCCGGGGGACTGTTTTTT. This chain connects TRBV6-1 to TRBJ2-2; 10 bases fit TRBD1. This CDR3 contains 15 residues. The germline gives CDR1 MNHNS, CDR2 SASEGT. V shed 2 bases, J shed 14 bases, and the junction held 11 bases outside the gene matches.

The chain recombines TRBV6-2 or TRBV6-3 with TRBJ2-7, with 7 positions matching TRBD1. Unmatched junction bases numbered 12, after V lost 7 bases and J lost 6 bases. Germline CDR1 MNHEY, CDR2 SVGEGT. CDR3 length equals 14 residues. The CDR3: CASKTGTGISEQYF. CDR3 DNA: TGTGCCAGCAAGACAGGGACCGGGATTTCCGAGCAGTACTTC.

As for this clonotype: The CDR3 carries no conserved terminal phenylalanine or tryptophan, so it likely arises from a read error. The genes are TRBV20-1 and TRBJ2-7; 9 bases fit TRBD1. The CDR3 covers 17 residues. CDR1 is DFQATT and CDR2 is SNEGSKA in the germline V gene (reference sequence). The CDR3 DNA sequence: TGCAGTGCTAGGGGTTTATCCCCGGGACAGGGAATCTACGGGCAGTACCTC. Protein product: CSARGLSPGQGIYGQYL.

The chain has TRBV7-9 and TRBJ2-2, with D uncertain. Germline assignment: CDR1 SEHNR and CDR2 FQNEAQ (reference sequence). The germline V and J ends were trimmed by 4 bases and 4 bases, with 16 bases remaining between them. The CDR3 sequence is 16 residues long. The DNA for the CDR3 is TGTGCCAGCAGCTCCGGCTCGGGCGCGCGCACCGGGGAGCTGTTTTTT. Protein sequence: CASSSGSGARTGELFF.

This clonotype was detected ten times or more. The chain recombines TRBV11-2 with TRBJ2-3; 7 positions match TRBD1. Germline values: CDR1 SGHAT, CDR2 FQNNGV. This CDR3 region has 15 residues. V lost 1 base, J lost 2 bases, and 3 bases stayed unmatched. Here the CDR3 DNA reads TGTGCCAGCAGCTTAGGGACAGGAACCACAGATACGCAGTATTTT. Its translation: CASSLGTGTTDTQYF.